This entry features one T cell receptor beta chain sequence. Clones were sequenced by immunoSEQ multiplex PCR, and TCRdb holds only the in-frame ones, with some missing. The sample lists around 17,000 clones; roughly 76% were seen once. The data originate from a study of neoadjuvant nivolumab and ipilimumab in lung cancer. Germline trimming cut 3 bases from V and 11 bases from J; bases unmatched to any gene: 4. Germline CDR1 and CDR2: SGHRS and YFSETQ. The CDR3 is 11 amino acids. J is TRBJ1-2 and V is TRBV5-1; 7 bases map to TRBD1. The sample was tumor tissue, taken after neoadjuvant nivolumab, alone or with ipilimumab, at or shortly before surgery. This TCR came from an adult with non-small cell lung cancer. The CDR3 spells CASSYGQEYTF. CDR3 sequence (DNA): TGCGCCAGCAGCTATGGACAGGAGTACACCTTC.